This T cell receptor (beta chain) was identified during a study of OX40 agonist ivuxolimab in advanced cancers. Study at large: People who had prior anti-PD-1, anti-PD-L1 or anti-CTLA-4 therapy could take part, and under 45% had some. One hepatocellular carcinoma and two cutaneous melanoma patients partially responded.

TCRdb's table, derived via immunoSEQ multiplex PCR, lists solely in-frame clones and lacks some. The sample consists of approximately 27,000 clones, roughly 83% of them appearing once. Notes on this clone: Its matching antigen is unknown.

With autoimmune disease history or systemic immunosuppression, patients were excluded. Study-level results: Some of the lowest clonal expansion was seen in partial responders at 0.1-3.0 mg/kg.

Per germline, CDR1 ENHRY and CDR2 SYGVKD. The germline V and J ends were trimmed by 4 bases and 0 bases, with 7 bases remaining between them. The CDR3 is 15 amino acids. This sequence was found in an adult with an advanced solid tumor such as melanoma, head and neck, liver or kidney cancer. V gene TRBV10-3 combines with J gene TRBJ2-6; no clear D gene. Sequencing used CD4+ or CD8+ T cells sorted from blood, obtained in a trial of the OX40 agonist ivuxolimab. CDR3 coding DNA: TGTGCCATCAGTGGCGACAACTCTGGGGCCAACGTCCTGACTTTC. Translated: CAISGDNSGANVLTF.